This T cell receptor beta chain derives from a study of technical replicates of blood from several donors. V lost 4 bases and J lost 4; bases outside the gene matches: 9. Germline V lookup: CDR1 GTSNPN, CDR2 SVGIG (reference sequence). The CDR3 contains 14 residues. Profiling relied on immunoSEQ multiplex PCR, and the TCRdb table lists in-frame clones only, not all of them. Here the sample spans 100,000 or so clones, approximately 96% being singletons. Sequencing was performed on T cells isolated from PBMCs. This receptor was obtained from a human donor in good health. The V gene is TRBV30, the J gene TRBJ2-7, with 8 bases that match TRBD1. The CDR3 loop reads CAWIGGQDMYEQYF. CDR3 nucleotides: TGTGCCTGGATTGGGGGACAGGACATGTACGAGCAGTACTTC.